Sequencing of this T cell receptor beta chain was carried out in a study of neoadjuvant anti-PD-1 for oral cavity cancer. Study summary: Non-progressing patients received a fourth nivolumab dose near day 43, then surgery on days 50-56. Findings and caveats of the study: Post-nivolumab, blood T cell clonality was significantly elevated in non-responders. With three patients per group, TCR findings need larger cohorts.

Time point reported: after neoadjuvant nivolumab, at surgical resection. To note about this clone: Its antigen is unidentified.

Six replicates per PBMC sample, mostly from 480 ng of genomic DNA. The assay was immunoSEQ multiplex PCR, and TCRdb's table has in-frame clones only and misses some. The repertoire consists of about 14,000 clones, with less than 85% occurring once and the leading ten covering approximately 2.3%. The sequence was collected from a person between 40 and 85 years old with oral cavity squamous cell carcinoma. The sequenced sample was PBMCs, obtained after nivolumab (anti-PD-1) treatment.

CDR3 sequence (DNA): TGTGCCAGCAGCCAAGGGACAGTCGAAGGGGCAACTAATGAAAAACTGTTTTTT. It translates to CASSQGTVEGATNEKLFF. The gene calls are TRBV4-2 and TRBJ1-4; D may be TRBD1 (6 bases). This CDR3 has 18 amino acids. Trimming removed 1 base from V and 0 bases from J, with 15 bases in between. Per the germline V gene, CDR1 is LGHNA and CDR2 is YNFKEQ.